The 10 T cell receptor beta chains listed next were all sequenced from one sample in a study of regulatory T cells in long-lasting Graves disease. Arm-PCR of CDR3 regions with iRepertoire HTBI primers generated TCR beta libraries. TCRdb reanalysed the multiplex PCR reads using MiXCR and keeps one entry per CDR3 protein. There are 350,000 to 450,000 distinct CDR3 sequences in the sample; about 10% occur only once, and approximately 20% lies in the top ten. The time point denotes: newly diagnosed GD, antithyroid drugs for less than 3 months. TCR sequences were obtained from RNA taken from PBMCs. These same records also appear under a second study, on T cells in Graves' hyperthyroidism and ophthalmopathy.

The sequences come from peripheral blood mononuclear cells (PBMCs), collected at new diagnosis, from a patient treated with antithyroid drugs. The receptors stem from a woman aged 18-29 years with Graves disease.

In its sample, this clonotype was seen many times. CDR3 amino acids: CASSLLTSEYEQYF. The CDR3, as DNA: TGTGCCAGCAGCTTACTTACTAGCGAATACGAGCAGTACTTC. The gene calls are TRBV7-9 and TRBJ2-7, with 7 bases fitting TRBD2. The V gene end was trimmed by 2 bases and the J gene end by 4 bases; junction bases not matched to a gene: 5. CDR3 length equals 14 residues. Germline V gives CDR1 SEHNR, CDR2 FQNEAQ (reference sequence). The complete variable domain, with remaining parts taken from reference TRBV7-9 and TRBJ2-7, reads DTGVSQNPRHKITKRGQNVTFRCDPISEHNRLYWYRQTLGQGPEFLTYFQNEAQLEKSRLLSDRFSAERPKGSFSTLEIQRTEQGDSAMYLCASSLLTSEYEQYFGPGTRLTVT.

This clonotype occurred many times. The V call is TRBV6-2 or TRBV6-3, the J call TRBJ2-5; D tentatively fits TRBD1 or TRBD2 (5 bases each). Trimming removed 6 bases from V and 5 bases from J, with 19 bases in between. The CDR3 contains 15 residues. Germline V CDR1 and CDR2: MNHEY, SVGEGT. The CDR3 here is CASSQTLGTWETQYF. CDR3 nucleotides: TGTGCCAGCAGCCAAACACTTGGGACGTGGGAGACCCAGTACTTC.

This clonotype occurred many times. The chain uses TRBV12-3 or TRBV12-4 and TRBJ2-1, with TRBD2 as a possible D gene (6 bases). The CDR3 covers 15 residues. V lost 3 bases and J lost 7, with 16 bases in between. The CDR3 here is CASSFPGRHWNEQFF. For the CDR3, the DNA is TGTGCCAGCAGTTTTCCTGGGAGGCATTGGAATGAGCAGTTCTTC.

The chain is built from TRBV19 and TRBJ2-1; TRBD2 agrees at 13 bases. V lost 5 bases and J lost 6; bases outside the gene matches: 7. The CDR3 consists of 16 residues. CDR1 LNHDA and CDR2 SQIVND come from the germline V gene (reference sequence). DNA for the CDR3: TGTGCCAGTAGTCCGACTAGCGGGGGGTCACTCAATGAGCAGTTCTTC. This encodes CASSPTSGGSLNEQFF. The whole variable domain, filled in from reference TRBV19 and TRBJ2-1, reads DGGITQSPKYLFRKEGQNVTLSCEQNLNHDAMYWYRQDPGQGLRLIYYSQIVNDFQKGDIAEGYSVSREKKESFPLTVTSAQKNPTAFYLCASSPTSGGSLNEQFFGPGTRLTVL.

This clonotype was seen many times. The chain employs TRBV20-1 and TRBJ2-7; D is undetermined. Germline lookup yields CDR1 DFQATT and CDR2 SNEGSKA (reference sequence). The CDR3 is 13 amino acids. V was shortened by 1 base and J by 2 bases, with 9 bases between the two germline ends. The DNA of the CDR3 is TGCAGTGCTAGAGGGCAGGAACCCTACGAGCAGTACGTC. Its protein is CSARGQEPYEQYV.

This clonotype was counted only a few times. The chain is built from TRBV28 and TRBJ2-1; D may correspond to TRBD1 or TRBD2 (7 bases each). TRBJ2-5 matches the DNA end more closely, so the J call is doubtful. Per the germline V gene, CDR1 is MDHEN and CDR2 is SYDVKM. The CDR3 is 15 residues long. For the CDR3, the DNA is TGTGCCAGCAGTCCTGGGCAGGGGGGGAAAGGGACCCAGTACTTC. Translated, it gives CASSPGQGGKGTQYF.

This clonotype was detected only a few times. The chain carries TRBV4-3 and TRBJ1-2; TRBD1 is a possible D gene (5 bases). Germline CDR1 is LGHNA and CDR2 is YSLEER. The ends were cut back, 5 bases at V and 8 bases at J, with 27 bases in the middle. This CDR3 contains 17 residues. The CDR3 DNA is TGCGCCAGCAGCGTAACCGGGGGGGGGAGTTTTCTAGAGGGCTACACCTTC. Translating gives CASSVTGGGSFLEGYTF.

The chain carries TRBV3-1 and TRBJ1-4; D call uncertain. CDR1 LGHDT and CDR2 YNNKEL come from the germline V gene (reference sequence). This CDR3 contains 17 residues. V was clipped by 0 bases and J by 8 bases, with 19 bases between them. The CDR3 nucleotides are TGTGCCAGCAGCCAAGACACACGGACCGGGCTTGGGGAAAAACTGTTTTTT. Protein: CASSQDTRTGLGEKLFF.

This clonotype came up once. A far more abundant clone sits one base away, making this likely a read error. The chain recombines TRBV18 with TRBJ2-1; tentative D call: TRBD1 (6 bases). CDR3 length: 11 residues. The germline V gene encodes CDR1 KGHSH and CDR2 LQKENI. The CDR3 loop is CASPPGDEQFF. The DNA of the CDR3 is TGTGCCAGCCCACCAGGGGATGAGCAGTTCTTC.

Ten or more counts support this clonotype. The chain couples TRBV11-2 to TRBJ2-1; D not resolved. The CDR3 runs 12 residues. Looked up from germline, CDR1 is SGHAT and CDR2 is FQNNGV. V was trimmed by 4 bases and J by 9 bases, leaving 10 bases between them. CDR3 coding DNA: TGTGCCAGCAGCTCATCGGGTGTTGAGCAGTTCTTC. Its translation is CASSSSGVEQFF.